The 25 T cell receptor beta chains reported below all come from one sample, sequenced in a study of blood T cell repertoires in COVID-19. The repertoire was sequenced with immunoSEQ multiplex PCR; TCRdb's copy has only in-frame clones and lacks some. This table holds just under 45,000 clones, around nine tenths found once. The material sequenced was peripheral blood. These receptors all come from a woman aged 40 to 50 with acute or convalescent COVID-19.

This clone has only one observation. The V and J genes are TRBV9 and TRBJ2-7; D gene ambiguous. There are 15 residues in the CDR3. CDR1 and CDR2 from the germline V gene are SGDLS and YYNGEE. The V gene lost 0 bases and the J gene lost 3 bases, with 13 bases spanning the gap. As DNA, the CDR3 is TGTGCCAGCAGCGTAGCCGGATCCAGGCTCTACGAGCAGTACTTC. It specifies CASSVAGSRLYEQYF.

The chain employs TRBV7-3 and TRBJ1-2, with D uncertain. V gave up 0 bases and J gave up 6 bases, with 23 bases separating them. This CDR3 is built from 18 residues. CDR1 SGHTA and CDR2 FQGTGA come from the germline V gene. The CDR3 DNA is TGTGCCAGCAGCTTAACGATTCGGGTGAGCCGCCGGGAGGATGGCTACACCTTC. It is translated as CASSLTIRVSRREDGYTF.

As to this clone: At one of its ends the junction is not consistent with the germline gene, which may arise from a read error. This chain uses TRBV30 with TRBJ1-6; D is undetermined. Germline V gene lookup returns CDR1 GTSNPN and CDR2 SVGIG (reference sequence). CDR3 size: 15 residues. CDR3 nucleotide sequence: TGTGCCTGGCGTGTCGAGGGATCCTATAATTCACCCCTCCACTTT. Protein product: CAWRVEGSYNSPLHF.

This chain uses TRBV6-5 with TRBJ2-3; 8 nucleotides agree with TRBD2. The CDR3 spans 14 residues. The J segment lost 4 bases and the V segment lost 9 bases, leaving 9 bases of the junction unmatched. The germline CDR1 and CDR2 sequences are MNHEY and SVGAGI. The CDR3 nucleotides read TGTGCCAGTGGACTAGCTTTGGCCTCAGATACGCAGTATTTT. Translation gives CASGLALASDTQYF.

The rearrangement joins TRBV6-5 to TRBJ2-5; 11 positions match TRBD2. Germline V gene data show CDR1 as MNHEY and CDR2 as SVGAGI. The CDR3 spans 14 residues. The junction had 5 bases not matched to a gene; V was cut back by 6 bases and J by 5 bases. CDR3 sequence: CASRLLAGVETQYF. The CDR3 DNA sequence: TGTGCCAGCAGGCTACTAGCGGGAGTGGAGACCCAGTACTTC.

This chain joins TRBV5-1 and TRBJ1-1; D remains unclear. Trimming left V 6 bases short and J 5 bases short, with 14 bases between. This CDR3 contains 13 residues. Germline V gene data show CDR1 as SGHRS and CDR2 as YFSETQ. CDR3 in amino acids: CASTQTSPTEAFF. As DNA, the CDR3 is TGCGCCAGCACTCAGACAAGTCCGACTGAAGCTTTCTTT. The full variable domain, its missing parts supplied by reference TRBV5-1 and TRBJ1-1, is KAGVTQTPRYLIKTRGQQVTLSCSPISGHRSVSWYQQTPGQGLQFLFEYFSETQRNKGNFPGRFSGRQFSNSRSEMNVSTLELGDSALYLCASTQTSPTEAFFGQGTRLTVV.

The chain is built from TRBV5-1 and TRBJ1-4; D uncertain. Germline lookup yields CDR1 SGHRS and CDR2 YFSETQ. The V end was cut by 0 bases, the J end by 0 bases, with 9 bases between. The CDR3 length is 16 residues. The CDR3 DNA reads TGCGCCAGCAGCTTGGTCCCCGACTCAACTAATGAAAAACTGTTTTTT. Protein sequence: CASSLVPDSTNEKLFF.

CDR3 amino acids: CASSSNRGAVGEKLFF. CDR3 DNA sequence: TGTGCCAGCAGCTCAAACAGGGGCGCCGTGGGTGAAAAACTGTTTTTT. This sequence joins TRBV7-2 and TRBJ1-4, with 7 bases fitting TRBD1. Looked up from germline, CDR1 is SGHTA and CDR2 is FQGNSA. The CDR3 has 16 residues. Trimming at V came to 4 bases and at J to 7 bases, leaving 12 bases not matched to a gene.

This chain links TRBV5-6 with TRBJ1-1; 8 bases are a match to TRBD1. Germline V CDR1 and CDR2: SGHDT, YYEEEE. CDR3 length: 13 residues. Trimming at V came to 7 bases and at J to 5 bases, leaving 7 bases not matched to a gene. CDR3 sequence reads: CASATGVGTEAFF. The CDR3, as DNA: TGTGCCAGCGCGACAGGGGTAGGGACTGAAGCTTTCTTT.

This clone was found a few times. The chain joins TRBV5-6 to TRBJ2-7; 10 bases line up with TRBD2. Germline CDR1 reads SGHDT; CDR2 reads YYEEEE. This CDR3 spans 17 amino acids. The junction had 13 bases not matched to a gene; V was cut back by 3 bases and J by 4 bases. This CDR3 reads CASSSPLSGRARYEQYF. Written as DNA, the CDR3 is TGTGCCAGCAGCTCACCTCTCAGCGGGAGGGCCAGGTACGAGCAGTACTTC.

The V call is TRBV19, the J call TRBJ1-5; 8 bases match TRBD1. There are 15 residues in the CDR3. Germline V CDR1 and CDR2: LNHDA, SQIVND (reference sequence). Trimming removed 3 bases from V and 4 bases from J; junction bases left unmatched: 5. Here the CDR3 reads CASSIGQGGNQPQHF. For the CDR3, the DNA is TGTGCCAGTAGTATCGGACAGGGAGGGAATCAGCCCCAGCATTTT. Looking up the rest from reference TRBV19 and TRBJ1-5 gives the full variable domain: DGGITQSPKYLFRKEGQNVTLSCEQNLNHDAMYWYRQDPGQGLRLIYYSQIVNDFQKGDIAEGYSVSREKKESFPLTVTSAQKNPTAFYLCASSIGQGGNQPQHFGDGTRLSIL.

The chain recombines TRBV7-9 with TRBJ2-5, with 10 bases matching TRBD1. The CDR3 has 15 amino acids. With 8 bases clipped from V and 2 bases from J, the junction kept 8 bases outside the gene matches. From germline, CDR1 is SEHNR and CDR2 FQNEAQ (reference sequence). The CDR3 bases are TGTGCCAGCCGCTCCGGGACAGGGGATCAAGAGACCCAGTACTTC. It translates to CASRSGTGDQETQYF.

This clone occurred once. This sequence joins TRBV11-3 and TRBJ2-2, with D tentatively TRBD2 (6 bases). The CDR3 has 13 residues. V was shortened by 5 bases and J by 7 bases, with 11 bases between the two germline ends. Germline CDR1 is SGHNT and CDR2 is YENEEA. As DNA, the CDR3 is TGTGCCAGCAGCGGGGGGAAGGGCGGGGAGCTGTTTTTT. It translates to CASSGGKGGELFF.

The chain joins TRBV6-1 to TRBJ1-1; unclear D gene. V dropped 3 bases and J dropped 6 bases, with 14 bases sitting between them. Per the germline V gene, CDR1 is MNHNS and CDR2 is SASEGT. This CDR3 has 14 amino acids. The CDR3 DNA reads as TGTGCCAGCAGTGAGCGGAGCCCGCGCTCTGAAGCTTTCTTT. Its protein product is CASSERSPRSEAFF.

The chain links TRBV28 to TRBJ2-7; D perhaps matches TRBD2 (6 bases). CDR1 is MDHEN and CDR2 is SYDVKM in the germline V gene. This CDR3 comprises 15 residues. The germline V and J ends were trimmed by 7 bases and 3 bases, with 19 bases remaining between them. The CDR3 DNA follows: TGTGCCAGCACCTTAGGCGGGGCCGTCGTCTACGAGCAGTACTTC. Translation: CASTLGGAVVYEQYF.

The chain has TRBV18 and TRBJ2-1; TRBD2 matches at 10 bases. There are 15 residues in the CDR3. CDR1 is KGHSH and CDR2 is LQKENI in the germline V gene. V trimming: 2 bases; J trimming: 6 bases; junction bases outside the gene matches: 4. The CDR3 region is CASSPSAGGANEQFF. The CDR3, as DNA: TGTGCCAGCTCACCATCAGCGGGAGGGGCCAATGAGCAGTTCTTC.

This chain uses TRBV19 with TRBJ1-1, with D maybe TRBD1 (5 bases). The V end lost 7 bases, the J end lost 0 bases, and 9 bases lay between the germline ends. The CDR3 is 13 amino acids. Germline values: CDR1 LNHDA, CDR2 SQIVND (reference sequence). DNA for the CDR3: TGTGCCAGTACGCGACAGATGAACACTGAAGCTTTCTTT. Translating it yields CASTRQMNTEAFF.

This chain links TRBV6-1 with TRBJ2-7, with 10 nucleotides matching TRBD2. CDR1 MNHNS and CDR2 SASEGT come from the germline V gene. Losses at the gene ends were 3 bases for V and 5 bases for J; bases not matched to a gene: 13. This CDR3 region has 17 residues. The CDR3 sequence is CASSDRALAGAPDEQYF. CDR3 in DNA: TGTGCCAGCAGTGACCGAGCCCTAGCGGGAGCTCCTGACGAGCAGTACTTC.

Notes on this clone: One end of the junction fails to match germline, which may point to a read error. This rearrangement joins TRBV5-4 to TRBJ1-4; 7 bases fit TRBD1. The CDR3 consists of 16 residues. Germline V gives CDR1 SGHNT, CDR2 YYREEE (reference sequence). CDR3 sequence reads: CASSQDRDPTSEKLFF. CDR3 bases: TGTGCCAGCAGTCAAGACAGGGATCCCACTAGTGAAAAACTGTTTTTT.

CDR3 region: CASSLNRVDYEQYF. The CDR3 nucleotides are TGTGCCAGCAGTTTAAACAGGGTGGACTACGAGCAGTACTTC. The chain links TRBV27 to TRBJ2-7; possible D gene TRBD1, 6 bases. The V gene lost 2 bases and the J gene lost 3 bases, with 11 bases spanning the gap. Per the germline V gene, CDR1 is MNHEY and CDR2 is SMNVEV (reference sequence). CDR3 size: 14 residues.

V is TRBV2 and J is TRBJ2-7; perhaps TRBD1 as D (6 bases). The V end lost 2 bases, the J end lost 5 bases, and 7 bases lay between the germline ends. CDR3 length equals 12 residues. The germline gives CDR1 SNHLY, CDR2 FYNNEI. The CDR3 loop is CASSEYRDEQYF. The CDR3 DNA follows: TGTGCCAGCAGTGAATACAGGGACGAGCAGTACTTC.

Notes on this clone: The sample carries other DNA sequences with the same CDR3. The rearrangement uses TRBV30 and TRBJ2-5, with 11 bases identical to TRBD2. V trimming: 0 bases; J trimming: 5 bases; junction bases outside the gene matches: 5. CDR1 is GTSNPN, CDR2 SVGIG, per germline (reference sequence). CDR3 length equals 15 residues. CDR3: CAWSVLAGVRETQYF. In nucleotides, the CDR3 is TGTGCCTGGAGTGTACTAGCGGGAGTTCGGGAGACCCAGTACTTC.

The chain joins TRBV7-2 to TRBJ1-5; maybe TRBD1 (5 bases). This CDR3 contains 15 residues. V was shortened by 5 bases and J by 1 base, with 12 bases between the two germline ends. CDR1 is SGHTA, CDR2 FQGNSA, per germline. The CDR3 DNA is TGTGCCAGCAGCCCCCTCCGGGGGAGCAATCAGCCCCAGCATTTT. Amino acid sequence: CASSPLRGSNQPQHF.

V gene TRBV25-1 combines with J gene TRBJ1-4; 9 nucleotides align to TRBD1. Germline V gives CDR1 MGHDK, CDR2 SYGVNS. The CDR3 is made up of 16 amino acids. Germline trimming cut 10 bases from V and 0 bases from J; bases unmatched to any gene: 9. The CDR3 is CATTWGTGTTNEKLFF. The CDR3 region has the DNA TGTGCCACCACCTGGGGGACAGGGACAACTAATGAAAAACTGTTTTTT.

By share, this clone ranks as medium-sized. The J gene is TRBJ1-1, the V gene TRBV14; no clear D gene. Germline V gives CDR1 SGHDN, CDR2 FVKESK. CDR3 length: 12 residues. Trimming took 4 bases from V and 3 from J, leaving 6 bases between them. Here the CDR3 reads CASSPLYTEAFF. CDR3 nucleotide sequence: TGTGCCAGCAGCCCACTTTACACTGAAGCTTTCTTT.